The 6 T cell receptor beta chains listed next were all sequenced from one sample in a study of graft-versus-host responses after intestinal transplantation. Which antigens these TCRs recognize remains unknown. Libraries were prepared by immunoSEQ multiplex PCR; TCRdb keeps only in-frame clonotypes and omits some of them. The sample includes approximately 92,000 clones, about nine tenths of them seen just once. The sequencing here drew on unstimulated CD8+ T cells sorted from spleen or lymph node cells, taken before intestinal transplant. The receptors originated from a human donor who received an intestinal transplant.

The chain combines TRBV13 with TRBJ1-5; no clear D. Germline CDR1 reads PRHDT; CDR2 reads FYEKMQ (reference sequence). V lost 3 bases, J lost 4 bases, and 16 bases lay in between. The CDR3 runs to 16 residues. Here the CDR3 DNA reads TGTGCCAGCAGCTTCTCCTCCGGCCCGCCTAATCAGCCCCAGCATTTT. Translated: CASSFSSGPPNQPQHF.

The V and J genes are TRBV6-1 and TRBJ2-2, with D possibly TRBD2 on 5 matching bases. Trimming took off 8 bases at V and 7 bases at J, with 11 bases between the two ends. The CDR3 is made up of 12 amino acids. In germline, CDR1 is MNHNS, CDR2 SASEGT. The CDR3 DNA follows: TGTGCCAGCGGGGTGGGGAGCGGGGAGCTGTTTTTT. Translation: CASGVGSGELFF.

This clone was seen once. This chain links TRBV10-3 with TRBJ1-2; 7 bases fit TRBD1. The CDR3 is 14 amino acids. Germline trimming cut 6 bases from V and 4 bases from J; bases unmatched to any gene: 8. Per the germline V gene, CDR1 is ENHRY and CDR2 is SYGVKD. CDR3 sequence: CAISRDSDLYGYTF. For the CDR3, the DNA is TGTGCCATCAGCCGGGACAGTGATCTCTATGGCTACACCTTC.

The rearrangement uses TRBV9 and TRBJ1-1; weak D call: TRBD1 (5 bases). This CDR3 is built from 17 residues. V gave up 1 base and J gave up 0 bases, with 16 bases separating them. CDR1 and CDR2 (germline): SGDLS, YYNGEE. The CDR3 sequence is CASSVSPLRGVNTEAFF. The CDR3 DNA reads TGTGCCAGCAGCGTAAGTCCGCTCCGAGGGGTGAACACTGAAGCTTTCTTT.

V is TRBV7-6 and J is TRBJ2-1, with TRBD2 matching over 11 bases. J was trimmed by 4 bases and V by 1 base; bases with no gene match: 12. This CDR3 has 19 residues. Germline V gene sequence: CDR1 SGHVS, CDR2 FNYEAQ. The CDR3 protein is CASSLGPVASGRPYNEQFF. The CDR3 DNA reads as TGTGCCAGCAGCTTAGGGCCGGTGGCTAGCGGGAGGCCATACAATGAGCAGTTCTTC.

The rearrangement joins TRBV9 to TRBJ2-1; D is perhaps TRBD2 (6 bases). Germline values: CDR1 SGDLS, CDR2 YYNGEE. V was pared by 0 bases and J by 6 bases, with 13 bases between. This CDR3 contains 15 residues. The CDR3: CASSVEGTLSNEQFF. In DNA form, the CDR3 reads TGTGCCAGCAGCGTAGAAGGGACTCTTAGCAATGAGCAGTTCTTC. The full variable domain, its missing parts supplied by reference TRBV9 and TRBJ2-1, is DSGVTQTPKHLITATGQRVTLRCSPRSGDLSVYWYQQSLDQGLQFLIQYYNGEERAKGNILERFSAQQFPDLHSELNLSSLELGDSALYFCASSVEGTLSNEQFFGPGTRLTVL.